The next 19 T cell receptor beta chains were all read from a single sample in a study of shared clonotypes between healthy human individuals (TCRdb year 2020). The method behind the library was the immunoSEQ multiplex PCR assay. The table was pulled from immuneACCESS by TCRdb, which kept in-frame rearrangements only. Such tables lose some clones; where checked, under half of the loss comes from unresolved V genes, and the rest has no known cause. The sample contains more than 550,000 clones, roughly 72% of them found a single time. The ten largest clones add up to about 1.7% of the sample. The sample consisted of memory CD4+ T cells sorted from blood. The cell subset or site label on this specimen signifies: CD45RA-negative fraction. These receptor sequences come from a woman between 25 and 40 years old in good health.

This clone turned up a few times. V and J are TRBV11-2 and TRBJ2-2; D remains ambiguous. The germline V gene has CDR1 SGHAT and CDR2 FQNNGV. The V end was cut by 4 bases, the J end by 0 bases, with 12 bases between. The CDR3 consists of 16 residues. The DNA of the CDR3 is TGTGCCAGCAGCTCCCATGGGATCGCGAACACCGGGGAGCTGTTTTTT. Residues: CASSSHGIANTGELFF.

This sequence joins TRBV6-5 and TRBJ2-2; perhaps D is TRBD1 or TRBD2 (5 bases each). The CDR3 has 14 residues. Per the germline V gene, CDR1 is MNHEY and CDR2 is SVGAGI. V lost 6 bases and J lost 4, with 12 bases in between. CDR3: CASRPGTITGELFF. The CDR3 DNA sequence: TGTGCCAGCAGGCCCGGGACGATCACCGGGGAGCTGTTTTTT.

The chain carries TRBV6-1 and TRBJ2-1; 8 nucleotides align to TRBD2. Trimming at V came to 5 bases and at J to 7 bases, leaving 10 bases not matched to a gene. CDR3 length: 15 residues. Looked up from germline, CDR1 is MNHNS and CDR2 is SASEGT. The CDR3 reads CASSSLTGGWNEQFF. CDR3 coding DNA: TGTGCCAGCAGTTCTCTAACGGGAGGGTGGAATGAGCAGTTCTTC.

J is TRBJ1-1 and V is TRBV19; 7 bases map to TRBD1. The germline V gene encodes CDR1 LNHDA and CDR2 SQIVND (reference sequence). V shed 6 bases, J shed 3 bases, and the junction held 10 bases outside the gene matches. The length of the CDR3 is 15 residues. CDR3 in amino acids: CASSQTGNGDTEAFF. The DNA of the CDR3 is TGTGCCAGTAGCCAGACAGGGAATGGGGACACTGAAGCTTTCTTT. Using reference TRBV19 and TRBJ1-1 for the parts outside the CDR3, the full variable domain is DGGITQSPKYLFRKEGQNVTLSCEQNLNHDAMYWYRQDPGQGLRLIYYSQIVNDFQKGDIAEGYSVSREKKESFPLTVTSAQKNPTAFYLCASSQTGNGDTEAFFGQGTRLTVV.

This rearrangement joins TRBV7-2 to TRBJ2-7, with 11 positions matching TRBD2. The CDR3 covers 15 residues. The V and J ends lost 4 bases and 7 bases, in that order; junction bases with no gene match: 9. Germline values: CDR1 SGHTA, CDR2 FQGNSA. Here the CDR3 reads CASSYGTSGSWEQYF. In nucleotides, the CDR3 is TGTGCCAGCAGCTACGGGACTAGCGGATCGTGGGAGCAGTACTTC.

This clone was seen a few times. The chain combines TRBV19 with TRBJ1-5; D is unresolved. CDR3 length: 14 residues. The V gene's germline CDR1 is LNHDA and CDR2 SQIVND (reference sequence). V was pared by 3 bases and J by 4 bases, with 10 bases between. CDR3 region: CASSIGPVNQPQHF. The CDR3 region has the DNA TGTGCCAGTAGTATTGGGCCCGTAAATCAGCCCCAGCATTTT.

Comments on this clone: The junction and the germline gene differ at one end; a read error may be behind it. This chain links TRBV7-3 with TRBJ2-7; D is ambiguous. The germline CDR1 and CDR2 sequences are SGHTA and FQGTGA. The CDR3 extends over 15 amino acids. CDR3: CASSLGVGPSDEQYF. The DNA for the CDR3 is TGTGCCAGCAGCTTAGGGGTGGGCCCCTCCGACGAGCAGTACTTC.

This clone showed up just once. This rearrangement joins TRBV28 to TRBJ1-1, with 8 positions matching TRBD1. Germline V gene data show CDR1 as MDHEN and CDR2 as SYDVKM. This CDR3 comprises 14 residues. V lost 2 bases to trimming and J lost 7 bases; unmatched junction nucleotides: 6. The CDR3 bases are TGTGCCAGCAGTTTACCCAGGGGGCGCATTGAAGCTTTCTTT. Protein product: CASSLPRGRIEAFF. The variable domain in full, completed from reference TRBV28 and TRBJ1-1, reads DVKVTQSSRYLVKRTGEKVFLECVQDMDHENMFWYRQDPGLGLRLIYFSYDVKMKEKGDIPEGYSVSREKKERFSLILESASTNQTSMYLCASSLPRGRIEAFFGQGTRLTVV.

This sequence joins TRBV11-3 and TRBJ2-3, with unresolved D. Trimming left V 0 bases short and J 2 bases short, with 3 bases between. CDR1 and CDR2 (germline): SGHNT, YENEEA. The CDR3 has 13 residues. CDR3 nucleotide sequence: TGTGCCAGCAGCTTAGACACCACAGATACGCAGTATTTT. This translates into CASSLDTTDTQYF.

J is TRBJ2-7 and V is TRBV7-9, with D possibly TRBD1 on 5 matching bases. Germline CDR1 is SEHNR and CDR2 is FQNEAQ (reference sequence). Deletions cut 4 bases from V and 0 bases from J, with 13 bases between. The CDR3 has 15 amino acids. The CDR3 DNA reads as TGTGCCAGCAGCTCCACAGGCATTAGCTCCTACGAGCAGTACTTC. Its protein product is CASSSTGISSYEQYF.

V usage is TRBV2 and J usage is TRBJ2-1, with D perhaps matching TRBD1 (5 bases). V dropped 7 bases and J dropped 8 bases, with 15 bases sitting between them. The CDR3 has 13 residues. Germline CDR1 and CDR2: SNHLY and FYNNEI. CDR3 in DNA: TGTGCCAGCACCACACGACCAGGGCATGAGCAGTTCTTC. Amino acids: CASTTRPGHEQFF.

This clone was seen only once. The chain uses TRBV27 and TRBJ2-7; D is possibly TRBD1 (5 bases). CDR1 and CDR2 (germline): MNHEY, SMNVEV (reference sequence). The CDR3 loop spans 14 amino acids. With 3 bases removed from V and 3 bases from J, the gap between germline ends came to 12 bases. The CDR3 reads CASSFKGRFYEQYF. CDR3 nucleotide sequence: TGTGCCAGCAGTTTTAAGGGGCGATTCTACGAGCAGTACTTC.

This clone was detected only a few times. The genes are TRBV18 and TRBJ1-1, with D hard to call. The CDR3 has 13 amino acids. The ends were cut back, 0 bases at V and 3 bases at J, with 5 bases in the middle. The germline V gene encodes CDR1 KGHSH and CDR2 LQKENI. Here the CDR3 reads CASSPPVYTEAFF. The CDR3 nucleotides are TGTGCCAGCTCACCACCGGTGTACACTGAAGCTTTCTTT.

The genes are TRBV23-1 and TRBJ2-2; TRBD1 agrees at 11 bases. TRBV23-1 belongs to the ORF category, with a function that is uncertain. After removal of 0 bases from V and 5 bases from J, the junction contained 5 bases not matched to a gene. The CDR3 is 17 amino acids. The DNA of the CDR3 is TGCGCCAGCAGTCAATCGAGGGACAGGGGGTTGACCGGGGAGCTGTTTTTT. Translating it yields CASSQSRDRGLTGELFF.

V and J are TRBV5-4 and TRBJ2-3, with D maybe TRBD1 (5 bases). CDR3 size: 12 residues. The germline CDR1 and CDR2 sequences are SGHNT and YYREEE (reference sequence). V was shortened by 5 bases and J by 2 bases, with 6 bases between the two germline ends. The CDR3 loop reads CASRDNTDTQYF. The CDR3 nucleotides read TGTGCCAGCAGGGACAACACAGATACGCAGTATTTT.

This chain links TRBV4-3 with TRBJ1-2, with D perhaps matching TRBD1 (5 bases). The germline gives CDR1 LGHNA, CDR2 YSLEER. V shed 11 bases and J shed 13 bases, with 11 bases lying between them. The CDR3 runs to 8 residues. CDR3 protein: CASRDPTF. The CDR3 DNA sequence: TGCGCCTCTCGGGACCCCACCTTC.

The chain uses TRBV4-2 and TRBJ2-6, with 12 bases aligning to TRBD2. J gave up 0 bases and V 0 bases, and 3 bases lay outside the gene matches. The CDR3 is made up of 19 amino acids. Germline CDR1 reads LGHNA; CDR2 reads YNFKEQ. CDR3 bases: TGTGCCAGCAGCCAAGAAGGACTAGCGGGGACCTCTGGGGCCAACGTCCTGACTTTC. Protein product: CASSQEGLAGTSGANVLTF.

This clone was seen more than once but under ten times. The V call is TRBV7-3, the J call TRBJ1-2, with a tentative D call TRBD1 (6 bases). The CDR3 loop spans 13 amino acids. In germline, CDR1 is SGHTA, CDR2 FQGTGA. Trimming removed 6 bases from V and 2 bases from J, with 10 bases in between. The DNA for the CDR3 is TGTGCCAGCAGGAAGGACAGCAACTATGGCTACACCTTC. It translates to CASRKDSNYGYTF.

The rearrangement links TRBV5-6 to TRBJ2-7; D not resolved. The CDR3 totals 13 residues. The germline V gene has CDR1 SGHDT and CDR2 YYEEEE. The ends were cut back, 0 bases at V and 6 bases at J, with 10 bases in the middle. CDR3 loop: CASSLVLRTEQYF. The CDR3 DNA reads TGTGCCAGCAGCTTGGTTCTCAGAACCGAGCAGTACTTC.